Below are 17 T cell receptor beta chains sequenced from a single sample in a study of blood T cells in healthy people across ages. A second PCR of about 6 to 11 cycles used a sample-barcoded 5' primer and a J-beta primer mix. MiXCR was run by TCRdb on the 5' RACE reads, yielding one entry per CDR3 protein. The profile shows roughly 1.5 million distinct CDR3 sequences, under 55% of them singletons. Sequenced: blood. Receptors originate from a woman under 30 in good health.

The DNA for the CDR3 is TGTGCCAGCAGTTACAGGACAGGGGTTTTCAACGAGCAGTACTTC. It is translated as CASSYRTGVFNEQYF. The chain is built from TRBV6-5 and TRBJ2-4, with 9 bases matching TRBD1. The DNA matches TRBJ2-7 better at its end, which makes the J call doubtful. CDR1 and CDR2 from the germline V gene are MNHEY and SVGAGI. CDR3 length: 15 residues.

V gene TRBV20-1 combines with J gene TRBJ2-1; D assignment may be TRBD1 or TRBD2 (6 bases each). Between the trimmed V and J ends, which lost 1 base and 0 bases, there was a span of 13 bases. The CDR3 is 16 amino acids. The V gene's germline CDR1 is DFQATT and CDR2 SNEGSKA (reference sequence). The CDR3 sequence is CSARGARGGSYNEQFF. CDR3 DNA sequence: TGCAGTGCTAGAGGGGCCAGGGGAGGCTCCTACAATGAGCAGTTCTTC.

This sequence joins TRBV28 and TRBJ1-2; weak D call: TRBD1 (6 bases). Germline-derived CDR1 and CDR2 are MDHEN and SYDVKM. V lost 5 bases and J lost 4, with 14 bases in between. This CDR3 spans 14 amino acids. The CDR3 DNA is TGTGCCAGCAGTACCTCAGGGGATGGCTATGGCTACACCTTC. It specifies CASSTSGDGYGYTF.

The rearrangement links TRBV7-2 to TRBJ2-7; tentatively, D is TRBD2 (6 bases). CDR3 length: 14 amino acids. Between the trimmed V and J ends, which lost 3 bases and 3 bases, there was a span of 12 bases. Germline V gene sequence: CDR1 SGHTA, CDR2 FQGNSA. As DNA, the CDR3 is TGTGCCAGCAGCTTGGAGCGGGCAGACTACGAGCAGTACTTC. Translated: CASSLERADYEQYF. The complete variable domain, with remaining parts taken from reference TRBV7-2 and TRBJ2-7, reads GAGVSQSPSNKVTEKGKDVELRCDPISGHTALYWYRQSLGQGLEFLIYFQGNSAPDKSGLPSDRFSAERTGGSVSTLTIQRTQQEDSAVYLCASSLERADYEQYFGPGTRLTVT.

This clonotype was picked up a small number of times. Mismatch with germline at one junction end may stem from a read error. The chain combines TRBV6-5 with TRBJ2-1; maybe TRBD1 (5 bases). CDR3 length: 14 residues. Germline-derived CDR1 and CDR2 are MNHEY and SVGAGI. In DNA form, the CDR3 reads TGTGTCAGCAGTTACTCTCCGAATCAGGGTGAGCAGTTCTTC. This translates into CVSSYSPNQGEQFF.

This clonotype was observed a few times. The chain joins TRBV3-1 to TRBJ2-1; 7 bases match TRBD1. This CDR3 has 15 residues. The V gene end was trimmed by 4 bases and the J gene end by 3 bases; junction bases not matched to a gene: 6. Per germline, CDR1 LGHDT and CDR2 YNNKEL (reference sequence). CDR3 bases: TGTGCCAGCAGCCCACCGGGACAGAACTACAATGAGCAGTTCTTC. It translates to CASSPPGQNYNEQFF.

The CDR3 here is CASSLVVGGSRYNEQYF. DNA of the CDR3: TGCGCCAGCAGCTTGGTGGTTGGCGGGAGCCGGTACAATGAGCAGTACTTC. This chain uses TRBV5-1 with TRBJ2-5; the match to TRBD2 covers 7 bases. CDR3 length: 17 amino acids. V trimming: 0 bases; J trimming: 11 bases; junction bases outside the gene matches: 19. The germline V gene has CDR1 SGHRS and CDR2 YFSETQ.

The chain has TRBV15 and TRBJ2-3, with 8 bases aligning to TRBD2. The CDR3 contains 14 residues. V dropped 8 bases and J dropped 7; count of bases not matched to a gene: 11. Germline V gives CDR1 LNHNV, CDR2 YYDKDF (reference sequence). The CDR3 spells CATAEGGRWNTQYF. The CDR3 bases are TGTGCCACCGCGGAGGGCGGGAGGTGGAATACGCAGTATTTT.

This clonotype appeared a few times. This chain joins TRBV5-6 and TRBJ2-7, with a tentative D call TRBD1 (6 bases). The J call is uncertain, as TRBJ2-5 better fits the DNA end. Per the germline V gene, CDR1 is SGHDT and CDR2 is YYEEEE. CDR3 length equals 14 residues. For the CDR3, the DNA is TGTGCCAGCAGCTTTGGAAACAGGGTAGAGACCCAGTACTTC. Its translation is CASSFGNRVETQYF.

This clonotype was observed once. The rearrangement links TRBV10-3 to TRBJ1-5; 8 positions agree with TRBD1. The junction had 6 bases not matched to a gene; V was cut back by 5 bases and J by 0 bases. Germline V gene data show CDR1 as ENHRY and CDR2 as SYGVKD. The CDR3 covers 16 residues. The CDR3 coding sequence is TGTGCCATCAGTCGTTCCGGGACAGGTAGCAATCAGCCCCAGCATTTT. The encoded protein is CAISRSGTGSNQPQHF.

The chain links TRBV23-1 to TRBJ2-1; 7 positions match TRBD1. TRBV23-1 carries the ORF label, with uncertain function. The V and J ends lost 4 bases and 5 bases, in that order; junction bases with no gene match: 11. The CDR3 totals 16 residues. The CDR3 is CASSLPSGTENNEQFF. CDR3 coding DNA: TGCGCCAGCAGTCTCCCCTCCGGGACAGAGAACAATGAGCAGTTCTTC.

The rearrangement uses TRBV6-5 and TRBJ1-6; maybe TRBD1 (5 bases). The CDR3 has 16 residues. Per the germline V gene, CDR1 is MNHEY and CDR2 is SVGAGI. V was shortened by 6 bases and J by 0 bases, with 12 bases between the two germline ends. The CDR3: CASRQEFGSYNSPLHF. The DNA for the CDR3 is TGTGCCAGCAGACAGGAGTTTGGCTCCTATAATTCACCCCTCCACTTT.

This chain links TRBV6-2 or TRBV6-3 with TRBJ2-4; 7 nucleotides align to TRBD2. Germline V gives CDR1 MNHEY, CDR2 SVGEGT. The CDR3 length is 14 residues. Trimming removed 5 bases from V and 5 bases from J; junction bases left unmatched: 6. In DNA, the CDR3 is TGTGCCAGCAGTCGGCTAGCGGACCAAAACATTCAGTACTTC. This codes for CASSRLADQNIQYF.

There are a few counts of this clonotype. CDR3 region: CASELAGILDTQYF. CDR3 coding DNA: TGTGCCAGTGAACTAGCGGGGATATTGGATACGCAGTATTTT. The V call is TRBV6-1, the J call TRBJ2-3, with 10 bases matching TRBD2. V trimming: 9 bases; J trimming: 6 bases; junction bases outside the gene matches: 9. The CDR3 sequence is 14 residues long. Germline V CDR1 and CDR2: MNHNS, SASEGT.

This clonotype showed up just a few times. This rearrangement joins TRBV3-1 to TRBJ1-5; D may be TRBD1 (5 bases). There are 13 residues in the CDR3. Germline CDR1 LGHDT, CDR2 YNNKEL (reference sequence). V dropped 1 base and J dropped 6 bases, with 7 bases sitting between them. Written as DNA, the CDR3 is TGTGCCAGCAGCCAAGTCGGGGGTCAGCCCCAGCATTTT. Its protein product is CASSQVGGQPQHF.

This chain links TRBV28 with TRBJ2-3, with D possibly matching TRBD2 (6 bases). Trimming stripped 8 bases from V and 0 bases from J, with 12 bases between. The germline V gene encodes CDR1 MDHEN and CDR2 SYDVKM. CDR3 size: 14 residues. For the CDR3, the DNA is TGTGCCAGCGTGATAAGCGGGAGCACAGATACGCAGTATTTT. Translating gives CASVISGSTDTQYF.

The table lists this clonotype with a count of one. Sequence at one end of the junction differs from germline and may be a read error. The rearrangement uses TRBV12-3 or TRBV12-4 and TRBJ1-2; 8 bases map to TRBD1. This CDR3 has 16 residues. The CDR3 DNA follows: TGTGTCAGCAGTTTCAGGGGGCTAGTCACTAACTATGGCTACACCTTC. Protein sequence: CVSSFRGLVTNYGYTF.